This T cell receptor beta chain was documented in a study of T-cell memory formation after mild COVID-19. TCRdb processed the 5' RACE reads anew with MiXCR; each CDR3 protein has one entry. The data contain approximately 150,000 distinct CDR3 sequences, about 5.7% of them singletons. With regard to this clonotype: Just one base apart from a much larger clone, this may be a read error.

Germline CDR1 is SEHNR and CDR2 is FQNEAQ (reference sequence). CDR3 length: 15 amino acids. Material for sequencing was PBMCs or a T cell subset sorted from them (not recorded which). The gene calls are TRBV7-9 and TRBJ1-5, with TRBD1 matching over 8 bases. The sequence came from an adult woman who had mild COVID-19 (a few samples of this study predate the infection). Cell type and time point are not known. CDR3 bases: TGTGCCAGCAGCGCCGGGACAGGCGGATTTCAGCCCAAGCATTTT. As protein: CASSAGTGGFQPKHF. The variable domain in full, completed from reference TRBV7-9 and TRBJ1-5, reads DTGVSQNPRHKITKRGQNVTFRCDPISEHNRLYWYRQTLGQGPEFLTYFQNEAQLEKSRLLSDRFSAERPKGSFSTLEIQRTEQGDSAMYLCASSAGTGGFQPKHFGDGTRLSIL.